Listed here is a single TCR beta chain. CDR1 is LNHDA and CDR2 is SQIVND in the germline V gene (reference sequence). The CDR3 length is 13 residues. Losses at the gene ends were 6 bases for V and 8 bases for J; bases not matched to a gene: 7. The data were obtained in a study of blood T cell repertoires in COVID-19. Study-level background: Both acute and convalescent COVID-19 samples were obtained from the United States, Italy and Spain. PBMCs, B-cell-depleted T cells, or T cells were the source of the cDNA or gDNA that made up the material.

Those enrolled in Seattle joined during active infection and were followed longitudinally afterward. In the original processing: Using reference gene primer amplification, nucleated cell counts were estimated. Clones were read by immunoSEQ multiplex PCR, and TCRdb kept only the in-frame ones, dropping some. That table furnishes V, J and clone size, whereas the DNA furnished D and trimming. The repertoire holds 250,000 to 350,000 clones, with more than 80% as singletons. The chain recombines TRBV19 with TRBJ2-1; 7 positions agree with TRBD2. The source of this sequence is a woman aged 45-60 years with COVID-19, enrolled during active disease. Input material: peripheral blood. The DNA of the CDR3 is TGTGCCAGTAGGGCGGGAGTGGTAGATGAGCAGTTCTTC. Protein sequence: CASRAGVVDEQFF.